This TCR beta chain derives from a study of cytomegalovirus exposure and HLA in healthy donors. Study-wide context: Assignment to the Caucasian-associated ancestry cluster applied to approximately 80% of the approximately 400 genotyped donors.

60 Vbeta and 13 Jbeta primers were used in PCR. Assay: immunoSEQ multiplex PCR; the TCRdb copy retains only in-frame clones and omits some. The repertoire holds over 150,000 clones, with around 80% as singletons. This CDR3 comprises 15 residues. CDR1 and CDR2 (germline): SGDLS, YYNGEE. Unmatched junction bases numbered 5, after V lost 0 bases and J lost 8 bases. This chain connects TRBV9 to TRBJ2-1; 10 bases fit TRBD2. The material sequenced was PBMCs. The clonotype was recovered from a man aged 18-30 years in good health and CMV-seropositive. CDR3 nucleotide sequence: TGTGCCAGCAGCGTAGCTAGCGGGAGTTTCTATGAGCAGTTCTTC. It is translated as CASSVASGSFYEQFF.